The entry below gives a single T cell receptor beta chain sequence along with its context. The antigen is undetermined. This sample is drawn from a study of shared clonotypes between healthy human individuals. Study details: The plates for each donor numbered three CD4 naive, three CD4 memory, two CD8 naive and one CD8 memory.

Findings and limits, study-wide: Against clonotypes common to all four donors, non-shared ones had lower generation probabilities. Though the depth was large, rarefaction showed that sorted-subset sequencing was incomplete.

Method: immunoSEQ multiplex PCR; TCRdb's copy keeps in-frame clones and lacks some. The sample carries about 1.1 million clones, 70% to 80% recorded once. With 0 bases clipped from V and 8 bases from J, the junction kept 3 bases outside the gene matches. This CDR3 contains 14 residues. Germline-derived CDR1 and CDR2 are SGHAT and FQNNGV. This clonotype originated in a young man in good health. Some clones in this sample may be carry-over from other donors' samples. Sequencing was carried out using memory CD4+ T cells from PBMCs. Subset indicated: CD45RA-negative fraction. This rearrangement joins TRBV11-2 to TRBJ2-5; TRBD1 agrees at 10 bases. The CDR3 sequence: CASSLDRDRGTQYF. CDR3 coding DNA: TGTGCCAGCAGCTTAGACCGGGACAGGGGAACCCAGTACTTC.